What follows are 16 T cell receptor beta chains derived from one specimen sequenced in a study of OX40 agonist ivuxolimab in advanced cancers. Profiling relied on immunoSEQ multiplex PCR, and the TCRdb table lists in-frame clones only, not all of them. Of about 69,000 clones listed, over 60% were seen once; the top ten hold 2% to 2.5%. Sample: CD4+ or CD8+ T cells sorted from blood, taken in a trial of the OX40 agonist ivuxolimab. These receptors all stem from an adult with an advanced solid tumor such as melanoma, head and neck, liver or kidney cancer.

The gene calls are TRBV29-1 and TRBJ2-4; the match to TRBD2 covers 8 bases. V trimming: 1 base; J trimming: 6 bases; junction bases outside the gene matches: 5. Germline values: CDR1 SQVTM, CDR2 ANQGSEA. The CDR3 has 14 amino acids. The CDR3: CSVEGTSGGNIQYF. The CDR3 DNA sequence: TGCAGCGTTGAAGGGACCAGCGGGGGAAACATTCAGTACTTC.

This chain uses TRBV27 with TRBJ1-2, with 7 positions matching TRBD1. Germline trimming cut 1 base from V and 9 bases from J; bases unmatched to any gene: 5. The CDR3 is 13 amino acids. Per the germline V gene, CDR1 is MNHEY and CDR2 is SMNVEV (reference sequence). The CDR3 DNA reads as TGTGCCAGCAGTTTATTATCGGGACAGAGCTACACCTTC. This encodes CASSLLSGQSYTF.

Turning to this clone: The germline gene is not matched at one end of the junction; a read error may be the cause. The chain uses TRBV18 and TRBJ2-5; TRBD2 agrees at 11 bases. Germline-derived CDR1 and CDR2 are KGHSH and LQKENI. The CDR3 is 16 residues long. The CDR3 sequence: CASSPLAGGSQENQYF. CDR3 nucleotides: TGTGCCAGCTCACCGCTAGCGGGGGGTAGCCAAGAGAACCAGTACTTC.

The chain has TRBV18 and TRBJ1-5; D ambiguous. This CDR3 contains 13 residues. CDR1 KGHSH and CDR2 LQKENI come from the germline V gene. Trimming left V 6 bases short and J 3 bases short, with 9 bases between. CDR3 DNA: TGTGCCAGCTCCCGGGATCCCAATCAGCCCCAGCATTTT. Protein sequence: CASSRDPNQPQHF. Looking up the rest from reference TRBV18 and TRBJ1-5 gives the full variable domain: NAGVMQNPRHLVRRRGQEARLRCSPMKGHSHVYWYRQLPEEGLKFMVYLQKENIIDESGMPKERFSAEFPKEGPSILRIQQVVRGDSAAYFCASSRDPNQPQHFGDGTRLSIL.

The DNA for the CDR3 is TGTGCCAGCAGCTTAGACGGGGGGACCACCGGGGAGCTGTTTTTT. Translating it yields CASSLDGGTTGELFF. The V call is TRBV11-3, the J call TRBJ2-2; 7 bases align to TRBD2. J lost 4 bases, V lost 0 bases, and 2 bases had no gene match. Germline V lookup: CDR1 SGHNT, CDR2 YENEEA. The CDR3 is 15 amino acids.

In this sample, this clone turned up once. The rearrangement uses TRBV19 and TRBJ1-3; D gene unclear. Germline V lookup: CDR1 LNHDA, CDR2 SQIVND (reference sequence). This CDR3 region has 14 residues. V was shortened by 2 bases and J by 0 bases, with 5 bases between the two germline ends. The chain's CDR3 is CASSIFASGNTIYF. CDR3 DNA sequence: TGTGCCAGTAGTATATTCGCCTCTGGAAACACCATATATTTT.

The rearrangement joins TRBV11-2 to TRBJ2-2, with 7 bases fitting TRBD2. V lost 6 bases and J lost 7; bases outside the gene matches: 11. The CDR3 has 15 residues. In germline, CDR1 is SGHAT, CDR2 FQNNGV. The CDR3 spells CASSSLGGSDGELFF. Written as DNA, the CDR3 is TGTGCCAGCAGTTCCCTGGGCGGGAGCGACGGGGAGCTGTTTTTT. The complete variable domain, with remaining parts taken from reference TRBV11-2 and TRBJ2-2, reads EAGVAQSPRYKIIEKRQSVAFWCNPISGHATLYWYQQILGQGPKLLIQFQNNGVVDDSQLPKDRFSAERLKGVDSTLKIQPAKLEDSAVYLCASSSLGGSDGELFFGEGSRLTVL.

This rearrangement joins TRBV9 to TRBJ2-5; D is perhaps TRBD1 (5 bases). Per germline, CDR1 SGDLS and CDR2 YYNGEE. The CDR3 length is 14 residues. V shed 3 bases and J shed 1 base, with 10 bases lying between them. The CDR3 DNA follows: TGTGCCAGCAGCGCCAGGGAAGGCCAAGAGACCCAGTACTTC. This sequence encodes CASSAREGQETQYF. Combining the CDR3 with reference TRBV9 and TRBJ2-5 gives the whole variable domain DSGVTQTPKHLITATGQRVTLRCSPRSGDLSVYWYQQSLDQGLQFLIQYYNGEERAKGNILERFSAQQFPDLHSELNLSSLELGDSALYFCASSAREGQETQYFGPGTRLLVL.

The chain carries TRBV5-8 and TRBJ2-4, with 11 positions matching TRBD1. This CDR3 spans 16 amino acids. CDR1 is SGHTS and CDR2 is YDEGEE in the germline V gene. V trimming: 3 bases; J trimming: 3 bases; junction bases outside the gene matches: 5. The CDR3 region has the DNA TGTGCCAGCAGCTCCGGGACAGGGGGGGGCAAAAACATTCAGTACTTC. The encoded protein is CASSSGTGGGKNIQYF. Full variable domain (missing parts from reference TRBV5-8 and TRBJ2-4): EAGVTQSPTHLIKTRGQQATLRCSPISGHTSVYWYQQALGLGLQFLLWYDEGEERNRGNFPPRFSGRQFPNYSSELNVNALELEDSALYLCASSSGTGGGKNIQYFGAGTRLSVL.

This chain uses TRBV10-2 with TRBJ2-1, with 7 bases matching TRBD2. This CDR3 has 13 amino acids. Germline CDR1 reads WSHSY; CDR2 reads SAAADI. Trimming removed 6 bases from V and 3 bases from J; junction bases left unmatched: 2. The DNA for the CDR3 is TGCGCCAGCAGCCGGGACTACTACAATGAGCAGTTCTTC. Translation: CASSRDYYNEQFF.

The chain is built from TRBV7-9 and TRBJ2-7; 11 nucleotides line up with TRBD2. CDR3 size: 16 residues. After removal of 5 bases from V and 5 bases from J, the junction contained 11 bases not matched to a gene. Germline loops: CDR1 SEHNR, CDR2 FQNEAQ (reference sequence). For the CDR3, the DNA is TGTGCCAGCAGCGCCCTCCGACTAGCGGGAACGGACGAGCAGTACTTC. Its protein is CASSALRLAGTDEQYF.

The V call is TRBV2, the J call TRBJ2-2; 7 bases agree with TRBD1. The CDR3 is 15 amino acids. CDR1 SNHLY and CDR2 FYNNEI come from the germline V gene. J gave up 6 bases and V 6 bases, and 10 bases lay outside the gene matches. CDR3 sequence (DNA): TGTGCCAGCAGGACCTTGACAGGGAAAGCCGGGGAGCTGTTTTTT. Translated: CASRTLTGKAGELFF.

The genes are TRBV10-3 and TRBJ2-7, with TRBD2 matching 7 bases. The CDR3 loop spans 14 amino acids. CDR1 is ENHRY, CDR2 SYGVKD, per germline. The trim removed 3 bases at V and 2 bases at J, leaving 4 bases unmatched. CDR3 DNA: TGTGCCATCAGTGAAGCGGGACCCCCCTACGAGCAGTACTTC. Protein product: CAISEAGPPYEQYF.

This CDR3 is CASTTSGVYNSPLHF. Written as DNA, the CDR3 is TGTGCCAGCACCACCAGTGGCGTCTATAATTCACCCCTCCACTTT. This chain joins TRBV5-4 and TRBJ1-6; D remains unclear. From germline, CDR1 is SGHNT and CDR2 YYREEE (reference sequence). Trimming cost V 6 bases and J 3 bases, with 13 bases left between them. This CDR3 comprises 15 residues.

The chain is built from TRBV2 and TRBJ2-1; 11 nucleotides agree with TRBD2. Germline CDR1 SNHLY, CDR2 FYNNEI. V shed 6 bases, J shed 0 bases, and the junction held 4 bases outside the gene matches. This CDR3 is built from 16 residues. CDR3 protein: CASRETSGASYNEQFF. In nucleotides, the CDR3 is TGTGCCAGCAGGGAGACTAGCGGGGCCTCCTACAATGAGCAGTTCTTC.

The chain combines TRBV2 with TRBJ2-4, with D unclear. Germline V CDR1 and CDR2: SNHLY, FYNNEI. V lost 0 bases and J 9 bases, leaving 6 bases between the germline ends. This CDR3 has 12 amino acids. Here the CDR3 reads CASSEADAIQYF. In DNA form, the CDR3 reads TGTGCCAGCAGTGAAGCCGACGCCATTCAGTACTTC.